This T cell receptor (beta chain) is drawn from a study of blood T cell repertoires in COVID-19 (dated by TCRdb to 2019 to 2021). Regarding the study in general: The collaborator samples originated in the United States, Italy and Spain and spanned the acute and convalescent phases of COVID-19. The prospective study material was composed of cDNA or gDNA derived from T cells, B-cell-depleted T cells, or PBMCs. Subjects who had been exposed to COVID-19, were actively infected with it, or had recovered from it provided the deeply sampled blood TCRbeta repertoires that made up the dataset. The repertoires were released in a freely available public database intended as a resource for research on the immune response to SARS-CoV-2. The samples were drawn from two sources: the first 160 participants of the ongoing ImmuneRACE study, and 1,000 to 1,500 subjects contributed by 6 global collaborators. A de-identified subject ID, COVID-19 status, age in years and sex were almost always included in the sample metadata. Where available, HLA class I and class II types were obtained from metadata supplied by the sample provider rather than from assay-based typing.

The paper as a whole reports these results and caveats: Clinical and demographic metadata were provided uncurated, with the amount varying by source and participant.

TCRbeta CDR3 regions were amplified from genomic DNA using the immunoSEQ Assay, a bias-controlled multiplex PCR. From the authors' description of their analysis: The number of nucleated cells in each sample was estimated from the amplification of reference gene primers within the assay. To quantify the absolute abundance of each unique TCRbeta CDR3 rearrangement, sequence reads were collapsed and filtered. For each sample, productive Simpson clonality was calculated by taking the square root of Simpson's diversity index across productive rearrangements. The table was pulled from immuneACCESS by TCRdb, which kept in-frame rearrangements only. Such tables lose some clones; where checked, under half of the loss comes from unresolved V genes, and the rest has no known cause. V and J calls and clone size come straight from that table; D and trimming were deduced from the DNA. The sample table holds under 350,000 clones, of which more than 75% were seen once. The top ten hold over 3.5% of the sample.

About this clone: Its antigen remains undetermined. There are no base qualities to consult, and no much larger clone falls within one base.

The trim is 5 bases for V and 0 bases for J, with a gap of 9 bases between the germline ends. Via the germline V gene, CDR1 is ENHRY and CDR2 SYGVKD. From the cysteine up to the phenylalanine, the CDR3 has a length of 14 residues. Left in the record is the CDR3 DNA by itself, 42 bases read in frame from the first base. Participants in the prospective study were aged 18 to 89 years, lived in under 30 United States geographic areas, and enrolled through a virtual design. In the prospective study, cohorts were assigned on the basis of participant-reported clinical history obtained from a screening survey and a study questionnaire. ImmuneRACE Cohort 3 recovered participants were defined by two consecutive negative NP/OP PCR tests, healthcare professional clearance, or symptom resolution. In the prospective study, mobile phlebotomists collected whole blood, serum and a nasopharyngeal or oropharyngeal swab from each participant. Prospective study participants could optionally give additional blood draws and questionnaires over an approximately 2-month period. Before DNA extraction, prospective study blood samples were shipped either frozen or at room temperature.

The sample comprised PBMCs or T cells enriched from blood (not recorded which). The sequence was collected from a man between 25 and 39 years old who had recovered from COVID-19. Recombination joined TRBV10-3 with TRBJ2-3; tentative D gene TRBD1, with 6 bases matching. The DNA sequence reads TGTGCCATCAGTAAGACAGGTAGCACAGATACGCAGTATTTT. This translates into CAISKTGSTDTQYF.